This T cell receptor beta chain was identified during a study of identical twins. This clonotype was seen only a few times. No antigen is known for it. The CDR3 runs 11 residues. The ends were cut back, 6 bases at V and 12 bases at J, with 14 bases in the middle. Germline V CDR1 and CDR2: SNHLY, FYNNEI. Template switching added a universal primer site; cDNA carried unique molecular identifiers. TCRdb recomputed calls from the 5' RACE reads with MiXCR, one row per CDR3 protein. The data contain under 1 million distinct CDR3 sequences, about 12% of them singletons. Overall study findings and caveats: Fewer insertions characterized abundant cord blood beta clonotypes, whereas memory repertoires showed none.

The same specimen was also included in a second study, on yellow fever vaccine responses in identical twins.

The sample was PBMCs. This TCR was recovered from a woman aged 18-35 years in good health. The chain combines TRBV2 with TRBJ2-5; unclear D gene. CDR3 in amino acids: CASRVDDLEYF. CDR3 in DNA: TGTGCCAGCAGGGTGGACGACCTCGAGTACTTC.